The 24 T cell receptor beta chains below all came from one sample that was sequenced in a study of cytomegalovirus exposure and HLA in healthy donors. PCR used 60 Vbeta primers and 13 Jbeta primers. Clones were read by immunoSEQ multiplex PCR, and TCRdb kept only the in-frame ones, dropping some. Among over 75,000 clones, roughly 78% were seen once, and the ten largest hold less than 0.95%. The sequenced material came from PBMCs. All receptors derive from a woman aged 60-70 years in good health and CMV-seronegative.

A few counts support this clone. The chain uses TRBV4-3 and TRBJ2-3; unclear D gene. The CDR3 length is 16 residues. Germline V lookup: CDR1 LGHNA, CDR2 YSLEER. The V end lost 1 base, the J end lost 8 bases, and 19 bases lay between the germline ends. The DNA of the CDR3 is TGCGCCAGCAGCCAAGCCCTCCTAGTTCCTGCTGGTACGCAGTATTTT. Its protein product is CASSQALLVPAGTQYF.

The V gene is TRBV15, the J gene TRBJ1-3; the D is unclear. V was trimmed by 4 bases and J by 4 bases, leaving 11 bases between them. This CDR3 is built from 14 residues. Germline CDR1 reads LNHNV; CDR2 reads YYDKDF (reference sequence). The CDR3 sequence: CATSTRTGGNTIYF. The CDR3 nucleotides are TGTGCCACCAGCACACGCACGGGGGGAAACACCATATATTTT.

The chain uses TRBV7-8 and TRBJ1-1, with D perhaps matching TRBD1 (5 bases). Looked up from germline, CDR1 is SGHVS and CDR2 is FQNEAQ. V lost 1 base and J lost 4, with 7 bases in between. CDR3 length equals 13 residues. CDR3 nucleotide sequence: TGTGCCAGCAGCTTAGGCAGGGTCACTGAAGCTTTCTTT. It codes for CASSLGRVTEAFF.

The V gene is TRBV4-3, the J gene TRBJ2-1; 8 nucleotides agree with TRBD1. There are 14 residues in the CDR3. J gave up 8 bases and V 4 bases, and 7 bases lay outside the gene matches. Germline V gene lookup returns CDR1 LGHNA and CDR2 YSLEER. CDR3 sequence: CASSLDRGPDEQFF. Written as DNA, the CDR3 is TGCGCCAGCAGCCTTGACAGGGGCCCTGATGAGCAGTTCTTC.

The chain has TRBV7-9 and TRBJ1-1; D not resolved. Trimming shortened V by 2 bases and J by 3 bases, and 7 bases separated the two germline ends. The CDR3 extends over 13 amino acids. Per germline, CDR1 SEHNR and CDR2 FQNEAQ (reference sequence). The CDR3 sequence is CASSLPTDTEAFF. The CDR3 coding sequence is TGTGCCAGCAGCTTACCTACGGACACTGAAGCTTTCTTT.

This clone was observed a single time. The gene calls are TRBV4-1 and TRBJ1-2; D is possibly TRBD1 (5 bases). The CDR3 spans 15 residues. V was pared by 1 base and J by 3 bases, with 12 bases between. In germline, CDR1 is MGHRA, CDR2 YSYEKL. CDR3 nucleotide sequence: TGCGCCAGCAGCCAAGTAGTGGGGGGGGACTATGGCTACACCTTC. Its translation: CASSQVVGGDYGYTF.

V gene TRBV28 combines with J gene TRBJ2-7; 11 bases agree with TRBD1. There are 14 residues in the CDR3. CDR1 and CDR2 (germline): MDHEN, SYDVKM. Trimming removed 8 bases from V and 2 bases from J; junction bases left unmatched: 5. In nucleotides, the CDR3 is TGTGCCAGCCGCGGGACAGGGGGGACCTACGAGCAGTACTTC. Its translation: CASRGTGGTYEQYF. Full variable domain (rest looked up from reference TRBV28 and TRBJ2-7): DVKVTQSSRYLVKRTGEKVFLECVQDMDHENMFWYRQDPGLGLRLIYFSYDVKMKEKGDIPEGYSVSREKKERFSLILESASTNQTSMYLCASRGTGGTYEQYFGPGTRLTVT.

As to this clone: This CDR3 is also generated by other DNA sequences in the sample. The chain is built from TRBV18 and TRBJ2-7, with TRBD2 identical over 8 bases. The CDR3 runs to 14 residues. In germline, CDR1 is KGHSH, CDR2 LQKENI. J lost 3 bases, V lost 2 bases, and 3 bases had no gene match. CDR3 DNA sequence: TGTGCCAGCTCACCATCGGGAGGGAGCTACGAGCAGTACTTC. It encodes CASSPSGGSYEQYF.

As for this clone: Mismatch with germline at one junction end may stem from a read error. The chain uses TRBV18 and TRBJ1-1; possible D gene TRBD1, 5 bases. This CDR3 spans 16 amino acids. Germline assignment: CDR1 KGHSH and CDR2 LQKENI. This CDR3 is CASSPDMSGMATETFF. As DNA, the CDR3 is TGTGCCAGCTCACCAGATATGTCAGGGATGGCCACTGAAACTTTCTTT. Full variable domain (rest looked up from reference TRBV18 and TRBJ1-1): NAGVMQNPRHLVRRRGQEARLRCSPMKGHSHVYWYRQLPEEGLKFMVYLQKENIIDESGMPKERFSAEFPKEGPSILRIQQVVRGDSAAYFCASSPDMSGMATETFFGQGTRLTVV.

The rearrangement links TRBV9 to TRBJ2-3, with 9 bases that match TRBD2. This CDR3 comprises 14 residues. Germline loops: CDR1 SGDLS, CDR2 YYNGEE. The ends lost 4 bases at V and 5 bases at J; junction bases unmatched: 5. CDR3 bases: TGTGCCAGCAGCAAGCGGGAGGAGGGAGATACGCAGTATTTT. Amino acids: CASSKREEGDTQYF.

This clone came up once. This rearrangement joins TRBV6-5 to TRBJ2-3; D unresolved. Germline V gene sequence: CDR1 MNHEY, CDR2 SVGAGI. The CDR3 has 16 residues. V lost 0 bases to trimming and J lost 1 base, with 11 bases between them. The CDR3 here is CASSYSAILGTDTQYF. The CDR3 coding sequence is TGTGCCAGCAGTTACTCGGCCATCTTGGGCACAGATACGCAGTATTTT.

V and J are TRBV11-2 and TRBJ2-7; possible D gene TRBD1, 6 bases. Germline-derived CDR1 and CDR2 are SGHAT and FQNNGV. Trimming stripped 1 base from V and 3 bases from J, with 10 bases between. CDR3 length equals 14 residues. CDR3 region: CASSLGRGHYEQYF. The CDR3 DNA reads TGTGCCAGCAGCTTAGGCAGGGGCCACTACGAGCAGTACTTC.

This clone occurred once. This chain joins TRBV10-3 and TRBJ1-2, with 8 nucleotides matching TRBD1. Germline V gives CDR1 ENHRY, CDR2 SYGVKD. The J segment lost 6 bases and the V segment lost 4 bases, leaving 4 bases of the junction unmatched. CDR3 length: 13 amino acids. The chain's CDR3 is CAISGTGNHGYTF. In DNA, the CDR3 is TGTGCCATCAGTGGGACAGGGAACCATGGCTACACCTTC.

J is TRBJ1-1 and V is TRBV9; D possibly corresponds to TRBD1 (5 bases). The V and J ends lost 4 bases and 5 bases respectively, with 15 bases between them. This CDR3 region has 14 residues. Germline V lookup: CDR1 SGDLS, CDR2 YYNGEE. The CDR3 nucleotides read TGTGCCAGCAGCTCTCAGGGAAAGCTTACTGAAGCTTTCTTT. It codes for CASSSQGKLTEAFF. The complete variable domain, with remaining parts taken from reference TRBV9 and TRBJ1-1, reads DSGVTQTPKHLITATGQRVTLRCSPRSGDLSVYWYQQSLDQGLQFLIQYYNGEERAKGNILERFSAQQFPDLHSELNLSSLELGDSALYFCASSSQGKLTEAFFGQGTRLTVV.

This clone was seen a handful of times. This chain uses TRBV5-1 with TRBJ1-2; D unresolved. Germline CDR1 reads SGHRS; CDR2 reads YFSETQ. V lost 1 base and J 13 bases, leaving 17 bases between the germline ends. The CDR3 consists of 13 residues. The CDR3 nucleotides are TGCGCCAGCAGCTTGTCAGGCTACACCGACATCACCTTC. It yields the protein CASSLSGYTDITF.

J is TRBJ2-3 and V is TRBV10-1, with D perhaps TRBD2 (6 bases). Germline values: CDR1 WNHNN, CDR2 SYGVQD (reference sequence). The CDR3 is 13 residues long. Trimming stripped 6 bases from V and 3 bases from J, with 10 bases between. The DNA for the CDR3 is TGCGCCAGCAGACCTGGAGGGACAGATACGCAGTATTTT. Translation gives CASRPGGTDTQYF.

The CDR3 bases are TGTGCCAGTAGTCCCAGGGGAAGCAACTATGGCTACACCTTC. Protein: CASSPRGSNYGYTF. The chain carries TRBV19 and TRBJ1-2, with D possibly being TRBD1 (6 bases). The CDR3 loop spans 14 amino acids. V lost 5 bases and J lost 2, with 12 bases in between. Germline values: CDR1 LNHDA, CDR2 SQIVND (reference sequence).

The sample holds one count of this clone. The chain recombines TRBV2 with TRBJ1-1, with 7 bases fitting TRBD1. Germline CDR1 SNHLY, CDR2 FYNNEI. Trimming cost V 6 bases and J 0 bases; bases outside gene matches: 7. The CDR3 consists of 15 residues. The CDR3 DNA is TGTGCCAGCAGCGTACTCGGACAGGTGAACACTGAAGCTTTCTTT. This sequence encodes CASSVLGQVNTEAFF.

This clone was seen just once. The chain recombines TRBV10-3 with TRBJ2-7, with 9 bases aligning to TRBD1. The CDR3 spans 14 residues. The germline CDR1 and CDR2 sequences are ENHRY and SYGVKD. Unmatched junction bases numbered 5, after V lost 4 bases and J lost 4 bases. CDR3 loop: CAISAPGQGYEQYF. The CDR3 DNA reads TGTGCCATCAGTGCCCCGGGACAGGGTTACGAGCAGTACTTC.

CDR3 protein: CASSWTGAEETQYF. DNA of the CDR3: TGCGCCAGCAGCTGGACAGGAGCCGAAGAGACCCAGTACTTC. The rearrangement uses TRBV5-1 and TRBJ2-5, with 7 bases fitting TRBD1. CDR1 SGHRS and CDR2 YFSETQ come from the germline V gene. The CDR3 covers 14 residues. The V segment lost 3 bases and the J segment 3 bases; nucleotides outside the gene matches: 5.

The chain has TRBV7-2 and TRBJ2-5, with 8 nucleotides matching TRBD2. This CDR3 is built from 13 residues. The V gene's germline CDR1 is SGHTA and CDR2 FQGNSA. The V and J ends lost 6 bases and 3 bases, in that order; junction bases with no gene match: 3. CDR3: CASSELAEETQYF. CDR3 nucleotides: TGTGCCAGCAGTGAACTAGCGGAAGAGACCCAGTACTTC.

The CDR3 sequence is CASRRRFNQPQHF. The CDR3 DNA follows: TGTGCCAGCAGACGGAGATTCAATCAGCCCCAGCATTTT. This chain connects TRBV6-5 to TRBJ1-5; D is unresolved. Deletions cut 6 bases from V and 3 bases from J, with 9 bases between. CDR3 length: 13 residues. Germline V gene lookup returns CDR1 MNHEY and CDR2 SVGAGI.

The CDR3 DNA reads TGTGCCAGCAGCCCTATACAGGGGGCCCATGGCTACACCTTC. It is translated as CASSPIQGAHGYTF. This sequence joins TRBV5-6 and TRBJ1-2; 9 bases line up with TRBD1. The germline V gene encodes CDR1 SGHDT and CDR2 YYEEEE. This CDR3 has 14 amino acids. V shed 4 bases, J shed 6 bases, and the junction held 7 bases outside the gene matches.

The genes are TRBV29-1 and TRBJ2-1, with 7 bases identical to TRBD2. After removal of 6 bases from V and 4 bases from J, the junction contained 3 bases not matched to a gene. CDR3 size: 12 residues. Germline-derived CDR1 and CDR2 are SQVTM and ANQGSEA. DNA for the CDR3: TGCAGCGTAACGGGGGGATACAATGAGCAGTTCTTC. Protein sequence: CSVTGGYNEQFF.